Listed below are T cell receptor beta chains from one sample, sequenced in a study of cytomegalovirus exposure and HLA in healthy donors. Method: immunoSEQ multiplex PCR; TCRdb's copy keeps in-frame clones and lacks some. Counted here are roughly 150,000 clones, 80% to 85% occurring once; the ten biggest clones make up about 2.5%. The sequenced material came from PBMCs. The receptors here all came from a male donor in good health and CMV-seronegative. Both conserved end residues are trimmed from each CDR3.

>TRBJ2-2|TRBV5-4
ASRGQGVTGELF
>TRBJ1-1|TRBV6-6
ASSWSIGGRTEAF
>TRBJ1-1|TRBV9
ASSPTVNTEAF
>TRBJ1-2|TRBV7-8
ASSGPGGYT
>TRBJ1-2|TRBV6-5
ASSYSGVRAYGYT
>TRBJ1-2|TRBV5-6
ASSFDRVGGYT
>TRBJ2-5|TRBV5-4
ASSLSKIAGGVKETQY
>TRBJ1-2|TRBV2
ASSPRGAGYGYT
>TRBJ2-7|TRBV7-8
ASSLLLHSYEQY
>TRBJ1-1|TRBV18
ASTPLPQVTDTEAF
>TRBJ2-5|TRBV27
ASSPSLAGGARPQY
>TRBJ2-1|TRBV9
ASSVSFRAGGRLRGNEQF
>TRBJ1-4|TRBV2
ASRAGLPGEKLF
>TRBJ1-2|TRBV6-4
ASSEQGIAGYT
>TRBJ1-2|TRBV5-1
ASSLGRPGYGGYT
>TRBJ2-5|TRBV6-1
ASSWTIEETQY
>TRBJ1-5|TRBV5-1
ASSLTGGAGNQPQH
>TRBJ1-1|TRBV11-2
ASSLVAGGWYTEAF
>TRBJ2-7|TRBV27
ASSLNSYSYEQY
>TRBJ1-4|TRBV5-5
ASSPGGESSEKLF
>TRBJ1-3|TRBV9
ASRGAASSGNTIY
>TRBJ2-3|TRBV7-9
ASSLGIRGDTDTQY
>TRBJ2-1|TRBV7-8
ASSTRQFNEQF
>TRBJ2-2|TRBV7-9
ASSLEAGPYTGELF
>TRBJ1-2|TRBV30
AWNGQAYGYT
>TRBJ1-1|TRBV6-6
ASKADTEAF
>TRBJ2-5|TRBV7-9
ASSLGTRERQETQY
>TRBJ1-5|TRBV30
AWSLRSDQPQH
>TRBJ1-1|TRBV13
ASSTRQRPNTEAF
>TRBJ2-7|TRBV6-1
ASSGSPGYEQY
>TRBJ2-7|TRBV5-1
ASSLGGATGVEQY
>TRBJ1-2|TRBV5-4
ASSALISGTGGRYGYT
>TRBJ1-1|TRBV19
ASSLGQGASLDTEAF
>TRBJ1-1|TRBV7-8
ASSEKGVLRPLNTEAF
>TRBJ1-5|TRBV30
AWGLQGGQPQH
>TRBJ1-6|TRBV6-6
ASSYSTGGSPLH
>TRBJ1-4|TRBV4-1
ASSRDRGREKLF
>TRBJ1-6|TRBV19
ASSIGQPPSPLH
>TRBJ1-3|TRBV6-5
ASSGTGAPGNTIY
>TRBJ1-1|TRBV15
ATSVGRGDRAF
>TRBJ1-2|TRBV14
ASSQRTGGASGYT
>TRBJ1-1|TRBV9
ASSGGLRTEAF
>TRBJ1-1|TRBV6-5
ASSYGQRGTEAF
>TRBJ1-2|TRBV27
ASSSGDRNGYGYT
>TRBJ2-7|TRBV7-2
ASSAGTASSYEQY
>TRBJ2-5|TRBV7-6
ASSSTHTETQY
>TRBJ1-3|TRBV7-9
ASSLRQGNSISGNTIY
>TRBJ2-7|TRBV7-2
ASSSATSSYYEQY
>TRBJ2-1|TRBV7-2
ASSSPGRSYNEQF
>TRBJ2-5|TRBV7-2
ASSFWEGGETQY
>TRBJ1-1|TRBV30
AWAGMNTEAF
>TRBJ2-1|TRBV5-1
ASSFRTNNNEQF